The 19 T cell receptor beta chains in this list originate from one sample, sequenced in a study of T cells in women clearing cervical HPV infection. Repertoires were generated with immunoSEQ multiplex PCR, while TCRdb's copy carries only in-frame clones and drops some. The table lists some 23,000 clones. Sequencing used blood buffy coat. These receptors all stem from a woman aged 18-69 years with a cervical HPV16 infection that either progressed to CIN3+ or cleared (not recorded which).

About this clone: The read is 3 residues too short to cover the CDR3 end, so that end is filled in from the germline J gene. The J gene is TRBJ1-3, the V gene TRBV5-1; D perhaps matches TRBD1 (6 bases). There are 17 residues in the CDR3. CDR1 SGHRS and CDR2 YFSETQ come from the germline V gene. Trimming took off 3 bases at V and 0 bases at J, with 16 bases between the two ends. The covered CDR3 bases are TGCGCCAGCAGCTCTGACGGACCAGGGGCCTCTGGAAACACC. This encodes CASSSDGPGASGNT. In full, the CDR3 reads CASSSDGPGASGNTIYF.

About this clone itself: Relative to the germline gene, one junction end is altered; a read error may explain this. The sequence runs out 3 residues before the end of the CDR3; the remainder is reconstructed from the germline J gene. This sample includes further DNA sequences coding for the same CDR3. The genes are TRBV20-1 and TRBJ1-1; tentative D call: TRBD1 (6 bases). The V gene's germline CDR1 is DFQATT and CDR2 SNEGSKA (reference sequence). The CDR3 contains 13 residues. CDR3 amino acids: CSARGQGYTEAFF. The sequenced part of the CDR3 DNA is TGCAGCGCTAGAGGGCAGGGGTACACTGAA.

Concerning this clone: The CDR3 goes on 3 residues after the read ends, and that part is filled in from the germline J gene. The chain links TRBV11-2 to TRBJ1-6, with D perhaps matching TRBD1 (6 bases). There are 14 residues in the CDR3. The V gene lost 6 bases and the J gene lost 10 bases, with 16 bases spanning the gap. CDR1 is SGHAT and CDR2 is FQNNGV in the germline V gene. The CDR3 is CASRDPGVRSPLHF. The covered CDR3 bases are TGTGCCAGCAGAGATCCAGGGGTACGATCACCC. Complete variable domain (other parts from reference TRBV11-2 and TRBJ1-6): EAGVAQSPRYKIIEKRQSVAFWCNPISGHATLYWYQQILGQGPKLLIQFQNNGVVDDSQLPKDRFSAERLKGVDSTLKIQPAKLEDSAVYLCASRDPGVRSPLHFGNGTRLTVT.

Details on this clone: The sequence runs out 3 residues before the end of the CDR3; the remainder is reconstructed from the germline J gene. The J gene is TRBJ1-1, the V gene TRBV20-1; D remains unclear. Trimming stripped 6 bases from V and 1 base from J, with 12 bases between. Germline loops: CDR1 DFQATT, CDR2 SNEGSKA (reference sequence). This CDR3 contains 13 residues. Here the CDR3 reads CSARTVWNTEAFF. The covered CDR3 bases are TGCAGTGCAAGAACGGTTTGGAACACTGAA.

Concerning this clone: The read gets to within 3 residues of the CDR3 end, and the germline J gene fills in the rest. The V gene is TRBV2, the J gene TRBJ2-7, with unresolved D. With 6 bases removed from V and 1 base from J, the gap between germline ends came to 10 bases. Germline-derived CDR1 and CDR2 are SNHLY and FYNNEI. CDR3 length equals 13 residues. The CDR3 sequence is CASSAQISYEQYF. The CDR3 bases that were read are TGTGCCAGCAGCGCCCAGATATCCTACGAG.

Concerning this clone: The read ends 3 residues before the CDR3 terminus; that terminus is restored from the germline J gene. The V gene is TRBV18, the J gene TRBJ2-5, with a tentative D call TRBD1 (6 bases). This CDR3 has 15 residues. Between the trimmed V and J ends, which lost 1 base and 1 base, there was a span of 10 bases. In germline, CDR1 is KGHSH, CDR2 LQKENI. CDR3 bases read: TGTGCCAGCTCACCACGGACAGACTCCCAAGAGACC. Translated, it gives CASSPRTDSQET. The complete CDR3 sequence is CASSPRTDSQETQYF.

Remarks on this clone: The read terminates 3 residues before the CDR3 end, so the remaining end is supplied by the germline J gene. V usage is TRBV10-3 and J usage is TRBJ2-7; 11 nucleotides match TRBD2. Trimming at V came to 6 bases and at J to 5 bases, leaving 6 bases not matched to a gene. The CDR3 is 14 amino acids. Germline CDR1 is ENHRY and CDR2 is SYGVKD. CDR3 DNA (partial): TGTGCCATCAGATTGACTAGCGGGACTGACGAG. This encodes CAIRLTSGTDE. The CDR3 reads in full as CAIRLTSGTDEQYF.

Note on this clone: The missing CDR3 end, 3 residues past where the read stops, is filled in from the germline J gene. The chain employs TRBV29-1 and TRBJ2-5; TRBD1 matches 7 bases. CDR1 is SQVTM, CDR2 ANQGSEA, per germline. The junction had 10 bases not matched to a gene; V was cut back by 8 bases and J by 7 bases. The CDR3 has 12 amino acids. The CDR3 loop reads CSFPEGAGTQYF. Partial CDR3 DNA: TGCAGCTTCCCCGAGGGGGCAGGGACC.

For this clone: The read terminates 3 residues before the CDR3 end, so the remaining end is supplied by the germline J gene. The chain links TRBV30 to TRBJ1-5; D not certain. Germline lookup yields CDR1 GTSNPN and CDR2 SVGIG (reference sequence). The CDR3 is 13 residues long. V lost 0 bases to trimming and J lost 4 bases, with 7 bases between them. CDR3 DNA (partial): TGTGCCTGGAGTGTAAACAGAAATCAGCCC. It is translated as CAWSVNRNQP. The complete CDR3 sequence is CAWSVNRNQPQHF. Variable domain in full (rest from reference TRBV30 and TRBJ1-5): SQTIHQWPATLVQPVGSPLSLECTVEGTSNPNLYWYRQAAGRGLQLLFYSVGIGQISSEVPQNLSASRPQDRQFILSSKKLLLSDSGFYLCAWSVNRNQPQHFGDGTRLSIL.

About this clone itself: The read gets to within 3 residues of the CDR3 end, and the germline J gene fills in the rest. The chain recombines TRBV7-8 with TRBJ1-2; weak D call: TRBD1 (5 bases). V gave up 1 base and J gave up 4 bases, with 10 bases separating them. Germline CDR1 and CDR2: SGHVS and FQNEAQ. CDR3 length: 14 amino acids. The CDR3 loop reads CASSLERQTYGYTF. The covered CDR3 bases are TGTGCCAGCAGCTTAGAAAGACAGACCTATGGC. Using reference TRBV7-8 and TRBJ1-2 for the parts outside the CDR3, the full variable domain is GAGVSQSPRYKVAKRGQDVALRCDPISGHVSLFWYQQALGQGPEFLTYFQNEAQLDKSGLPSDRFFAERPEGSVSTLKIQRTQQEDSAVYLCASSLERQTYGYTFGSGTRLTVV.

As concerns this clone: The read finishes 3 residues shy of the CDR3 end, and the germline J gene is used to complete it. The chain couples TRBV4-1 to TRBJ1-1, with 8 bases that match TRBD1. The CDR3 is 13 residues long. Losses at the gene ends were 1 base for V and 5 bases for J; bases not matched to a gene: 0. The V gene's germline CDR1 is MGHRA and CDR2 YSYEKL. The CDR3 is CASSQGQGTEAFF. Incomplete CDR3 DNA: TGCGCCAGCAGCCAAGGACAGGGGACTGAA.

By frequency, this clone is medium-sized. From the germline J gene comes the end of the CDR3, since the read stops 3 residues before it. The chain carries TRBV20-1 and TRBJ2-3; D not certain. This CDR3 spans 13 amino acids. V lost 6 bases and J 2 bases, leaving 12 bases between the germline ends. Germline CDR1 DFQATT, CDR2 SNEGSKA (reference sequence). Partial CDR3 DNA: TGCAGTGCCCTGCACAGTTACACAGATACG. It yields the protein CSALHSYTDT. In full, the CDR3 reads CSALHSYTDTQYF.

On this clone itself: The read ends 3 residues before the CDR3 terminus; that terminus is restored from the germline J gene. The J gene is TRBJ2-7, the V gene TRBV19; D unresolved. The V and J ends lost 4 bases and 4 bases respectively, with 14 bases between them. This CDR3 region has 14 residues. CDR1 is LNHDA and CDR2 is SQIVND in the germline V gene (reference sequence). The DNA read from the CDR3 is TGTGCCAGTAGTACCCCTGGCGGCTCTTACGAG. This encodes CASSTPGGSYE. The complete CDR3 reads CASSTPGGSYEQYF.

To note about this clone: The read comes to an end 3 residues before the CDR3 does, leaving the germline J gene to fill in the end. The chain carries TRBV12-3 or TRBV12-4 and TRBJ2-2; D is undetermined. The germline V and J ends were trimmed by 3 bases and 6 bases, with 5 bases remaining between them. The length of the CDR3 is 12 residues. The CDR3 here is CASSFSPGELFF. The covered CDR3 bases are TGTGCCAGCAGTTTCTCCCCCGGGGAG.

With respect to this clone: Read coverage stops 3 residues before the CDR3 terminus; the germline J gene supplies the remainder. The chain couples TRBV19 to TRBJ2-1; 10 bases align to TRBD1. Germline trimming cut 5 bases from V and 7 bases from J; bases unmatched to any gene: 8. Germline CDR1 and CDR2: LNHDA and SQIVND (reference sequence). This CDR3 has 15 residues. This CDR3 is CASSARQGARNEQFF. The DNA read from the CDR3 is TGTGCCAGTAGTGCAAGACAGGGGGCGCGGAATGAG.

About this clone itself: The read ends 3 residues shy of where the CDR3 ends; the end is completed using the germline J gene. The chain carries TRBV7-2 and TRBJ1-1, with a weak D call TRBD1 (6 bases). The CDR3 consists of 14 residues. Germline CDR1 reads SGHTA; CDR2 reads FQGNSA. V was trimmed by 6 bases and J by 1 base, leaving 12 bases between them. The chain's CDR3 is CASSIDRWNTEAFF. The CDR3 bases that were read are TGTGCCAGCAGTATCGACAGGTGGAACACTGAA.

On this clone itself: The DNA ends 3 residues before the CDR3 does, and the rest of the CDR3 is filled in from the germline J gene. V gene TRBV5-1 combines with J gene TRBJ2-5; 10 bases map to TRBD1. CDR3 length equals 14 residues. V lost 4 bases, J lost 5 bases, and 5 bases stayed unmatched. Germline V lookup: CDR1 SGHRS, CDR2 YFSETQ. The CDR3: CASSPTGGVETQYF. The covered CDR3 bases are TGCGCCAGCAGCCCGACAGGGGGCGTCGAGACC. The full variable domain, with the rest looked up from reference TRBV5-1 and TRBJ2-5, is KAGVTQTPRYLIKTRGQQVTLSCSPISGHRSVSWYQQTPGQGLQFLFEYFSETQRNKGNFPGRFSGRQFSNSRSEMNVSTLELGDSALYLCASSPTGGVETQYFGPGTRLLVL.

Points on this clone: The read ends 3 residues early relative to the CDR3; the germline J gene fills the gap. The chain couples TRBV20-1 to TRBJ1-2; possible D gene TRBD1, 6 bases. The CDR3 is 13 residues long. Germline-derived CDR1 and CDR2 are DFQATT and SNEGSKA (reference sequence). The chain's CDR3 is CSATTGTDTEYTF. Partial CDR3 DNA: TGCAGTGCGACTACAGGGACGGACACTGAA.

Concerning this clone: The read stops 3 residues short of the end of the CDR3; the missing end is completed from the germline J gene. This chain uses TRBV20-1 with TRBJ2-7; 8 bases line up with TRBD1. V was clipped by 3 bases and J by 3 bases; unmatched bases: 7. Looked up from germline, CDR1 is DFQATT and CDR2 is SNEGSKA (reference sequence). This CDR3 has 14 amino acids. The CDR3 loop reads CSARRTGPLYEQYF. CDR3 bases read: TGCAGTGCTAGGCGGACAGGGCCCCTCTACGAG.